This TCR beta chain was retrieved from a study of T cells in localized non-small cell lung cancer. V gave up 7 bases and J gave up 2 bases; unmatched junction bases: 8. Germline V gives CDR1 SNHLY, CDR2 FYNNEI. This CDR3 is 16 amino acids long. Data came from immunoSEQ multiplex PCR; TCRdb stores just in-frame clones and leaves some out. The table lists about 30,000 clones, more than 75% of them singletons. This clone has only one observation. Its target is not known. Study findings and constraints: Adjacent lung was found to contain a median approximately 60 of the top 100 tumor clones. The study sequenced only one region of the tumor. As a result, intratumor heterogeneity could not be excluded and remains possible. A denser population of T cells in blood accompanied longer overall survival.

The source material was peripheral blood, sampled before any cancer treatment. This sequence was found in a female donor aged 60 or older with stage III squamous cell lung carcinoma. V is TRBV2 and J is TRBJ2-6; TRBD1 matches at 7 bases. CDR3 loop: CASMKQGDPGANVLTF. CDR3 bases: TGTGCCAGCATGAAGCAGGGGGACCCTGGGGCCAACGTCCTGACTTTC.